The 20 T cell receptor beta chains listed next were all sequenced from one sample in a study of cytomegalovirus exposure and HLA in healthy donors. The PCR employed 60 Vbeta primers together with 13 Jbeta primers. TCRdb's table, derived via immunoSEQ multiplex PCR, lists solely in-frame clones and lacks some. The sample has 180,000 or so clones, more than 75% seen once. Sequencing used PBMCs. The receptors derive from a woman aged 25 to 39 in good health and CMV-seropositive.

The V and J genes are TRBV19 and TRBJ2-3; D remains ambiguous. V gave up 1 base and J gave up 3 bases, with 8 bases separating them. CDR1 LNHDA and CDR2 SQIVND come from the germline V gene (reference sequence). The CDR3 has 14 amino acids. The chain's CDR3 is CASSIGGRTDTQYF. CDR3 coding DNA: TGTGCCAGTAGTATAGGAGGCCGTACAGATACGCAGTATTTT.

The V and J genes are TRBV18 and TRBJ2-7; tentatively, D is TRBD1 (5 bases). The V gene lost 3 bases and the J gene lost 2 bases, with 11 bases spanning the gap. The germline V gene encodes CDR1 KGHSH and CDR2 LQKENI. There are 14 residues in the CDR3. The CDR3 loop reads CASSPDSLPYEQYF. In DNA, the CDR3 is TGTGCCAGCTCACCCGACAGTTTACCCTACGAGCAGTACTTC.

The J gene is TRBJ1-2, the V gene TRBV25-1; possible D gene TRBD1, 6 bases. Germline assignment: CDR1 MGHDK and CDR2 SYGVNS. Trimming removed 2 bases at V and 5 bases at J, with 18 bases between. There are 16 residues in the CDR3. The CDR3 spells CASSETTHRERYGYTF. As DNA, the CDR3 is TGTGCCAGCAGTGAAACCACCCACAGGGAGCGGTATGGCTACACCTTC.

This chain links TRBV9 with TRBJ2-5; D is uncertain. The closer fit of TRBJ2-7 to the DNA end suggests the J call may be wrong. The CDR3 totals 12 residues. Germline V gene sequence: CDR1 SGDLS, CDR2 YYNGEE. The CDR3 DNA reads TGTGCCAGCTCCCTAAACGATTACGAGCAGTACTTC. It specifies CASSLNDYEQYF.

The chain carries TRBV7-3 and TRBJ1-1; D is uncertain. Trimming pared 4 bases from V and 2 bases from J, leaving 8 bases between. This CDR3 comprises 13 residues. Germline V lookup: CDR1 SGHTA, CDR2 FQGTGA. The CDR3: CASSYAGNTEAFF. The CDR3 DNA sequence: TGTGCCAGCAGCTACGCGGGAAACACTGAAGCTTTCTTT. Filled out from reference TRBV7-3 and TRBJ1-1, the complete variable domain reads GAGVSQTPSNKVTEKGKYVELRCDPISGHTALYWYRQSLGQGPEFLIYFQGTGAADDSGLPNDRFFAVRPEGSVSTLKIQRTERGDSAVYLCASSYAGNTEAFFGQGTRLTVV.

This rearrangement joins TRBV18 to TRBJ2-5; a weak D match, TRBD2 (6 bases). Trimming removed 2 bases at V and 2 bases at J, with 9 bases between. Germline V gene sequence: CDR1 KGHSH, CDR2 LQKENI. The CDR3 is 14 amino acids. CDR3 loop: CASSPSGVQETQYF. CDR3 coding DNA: TGTGCCAGCTCACCATCGGGGGTACAAGAGACCCAGTACTTC. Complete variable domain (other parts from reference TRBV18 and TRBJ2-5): NAGVMQNPRHLVRRRGQEARLRCSPMKGHSHVYWYRQLPEEGLKFMVYLQKENIIDESGMPKERFSAEFPKEGPSILRIQQVVRGDSAAYFCASSPSGVQETQYFGPGTRLLVL.

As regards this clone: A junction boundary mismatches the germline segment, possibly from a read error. CDR3 in amino acids: CTSSLDSVEGYGYTF. CDR3 sequence (DNA): TGCACCAGCAGCTTGGATTCGGTAGAGGGCTATGGCTACACCTTC. The chain combines TRBV5-1 with TRBJ1-2; D call uncertain. The length of the CDR3 is 15 residues. CDR1 and CDR2 from the germline V gene are SGHRS and YFSETQ.

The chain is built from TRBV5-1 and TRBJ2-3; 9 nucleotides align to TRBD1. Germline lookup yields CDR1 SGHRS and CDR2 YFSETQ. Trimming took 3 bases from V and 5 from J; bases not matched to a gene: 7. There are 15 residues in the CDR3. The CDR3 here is CASSWAGQGQDTQYF. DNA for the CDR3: TGCGCCAGCAGCTGGGCGGGACAGGGACAAGATACGCAGTATTTT.

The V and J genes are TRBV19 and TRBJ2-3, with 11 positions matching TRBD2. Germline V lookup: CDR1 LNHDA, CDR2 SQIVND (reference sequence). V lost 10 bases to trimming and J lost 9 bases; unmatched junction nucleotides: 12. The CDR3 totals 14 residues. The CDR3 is CATFSGGAGGTQYF. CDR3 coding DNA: TGTGCCACCTTTAGCGGGGGGGCGGGAGGAACGCAGTATTTT.

The CDR3 coding sequence is TGTGCCATCAGTGAGTCGAGAAAAGGGGGCGGTGAGACCCAGTACTTC. Amino acid sequence: CAISESRKGGGETQYF. The chain couples TRBV10-3 to TRBJ2-5, with 7 bases that match TRBD1. The CDR3 is made up of 16 amino acids. Looked up from germline, CDR1 is ENHRY and CDR2 is SYGVKD. V lost 0 bases to trimming and J lost 5 bases; unmatched junction nucleotides: 9.

This chain's CDR3 is CASSEQGQPNEKLFF. DNA of the CDR3: TGTGCCAGCAGTGAACAGGGCCAGCCAAATGAAAAACTGTTTTTT. The rearrangement uses TRBV2 and TRBJ1-4; D may be TRBD1 (5 bases). This CDR3 region has 15 residues. Germline V gene lookup returns CDR1 SNHLY and CDR2 FYNNEI. V lost 2 bases and J lost 5, with 12 bases in between. The variable domain in full, completed from reference TRBV2 and TRBJ1-4, reads EPEVTQTPSHQVTQMGQEVILRCVPISNHLYFYWYRQILGQKVEFLVSFYNNEISEKSEIFDDQFSVERPDGSNFTLKIRSTKLEDSAMYFCASSEQGQPNEKLFFGSGTQLSVL.

The CDR3 here is CASSLGTGGRETQYF. CDR3 coding DNA: TGCGCCAGCAGCTTAGGGACAGGGGGCCGGGAGACCCAGTACTTC. V usage is TRBV5-1 and J usage is TRBJ2-5, with 12 bases aligning to TRBD1. Germline trimming cut 2 bases from V and 5 bases from J; bases unmatched to any gene: 4. Germline V gene sequence: CDR1 SGHRS, CDR2 YFSETQ. The CDR3 is made up of 15 amino acids.

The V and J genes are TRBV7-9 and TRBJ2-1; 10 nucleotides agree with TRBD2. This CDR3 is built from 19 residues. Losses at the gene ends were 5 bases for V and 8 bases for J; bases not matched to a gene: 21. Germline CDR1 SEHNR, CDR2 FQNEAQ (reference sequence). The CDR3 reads CASSPIAGGGGGRQDEQFF. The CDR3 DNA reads TGTGCCAGCAGCCCAATAGCGGGGGGCGGGGGAGGTCGACAAGATGAGCAGTTCTTC. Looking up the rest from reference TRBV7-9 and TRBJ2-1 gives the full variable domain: DTGVSQNPRHKITKRGQNVTFRCDPISEHNRLYWYRQTLGQGPEFLTYFQNEAQLEKSRLLSDRFSAERPKGSFSTLEIQRTEQGDSAMYLCASSPIAGGGGGRQDEQFFGPGTRLTVL.

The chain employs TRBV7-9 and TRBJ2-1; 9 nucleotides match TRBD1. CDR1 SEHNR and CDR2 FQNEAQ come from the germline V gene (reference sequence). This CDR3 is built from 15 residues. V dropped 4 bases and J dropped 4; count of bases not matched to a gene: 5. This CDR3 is CASSSWTGVYNEQFF. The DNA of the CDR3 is TGTGCCAGCAGCTCCTGGACAGGGGTATACAATGAGCAGTTCTTC.

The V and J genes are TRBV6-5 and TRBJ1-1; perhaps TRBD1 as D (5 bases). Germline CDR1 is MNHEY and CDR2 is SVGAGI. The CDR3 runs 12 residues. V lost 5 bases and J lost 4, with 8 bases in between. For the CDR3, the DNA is TGTGCCAGCAGTCAGGGTCCCACTGAAGCTTTCTTT. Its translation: CASSQGPTEAFF.

CDR3 sequence (DNA): TGCGCCAGCAGCCAGAACAGGGGGCGCGGGGGCTACACCTTC. Translation: CASSQNRGRGGYTF. The genes are TRBV4-3 and TRBJ1-2; 9 positions match TRBD1. The CDR3 has 14 amino acids. The ends lost 3 bases at V and 8 bases at J; junction bases unmatched: 7. Germline CDR1 LGHNA, CDR2 YSLEER.

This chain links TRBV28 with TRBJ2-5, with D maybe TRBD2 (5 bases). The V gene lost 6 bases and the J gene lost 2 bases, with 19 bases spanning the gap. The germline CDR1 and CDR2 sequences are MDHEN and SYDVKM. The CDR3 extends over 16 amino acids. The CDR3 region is CASSRDSVFRQETQYF. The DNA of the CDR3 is TGTGCCAGCAGCCGTGATAGCGTATTTCGACAAGAGACCCAGTACTTC.

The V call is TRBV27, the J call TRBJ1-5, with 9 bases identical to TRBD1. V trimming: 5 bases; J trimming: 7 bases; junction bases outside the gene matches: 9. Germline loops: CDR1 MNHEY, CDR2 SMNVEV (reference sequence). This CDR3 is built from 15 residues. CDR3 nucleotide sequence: TGTGCCAGCAGTCCTGGACAGGGGATGAGGCAGCCCCAGCATTTT. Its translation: CASSPGQGMRQPQHF.

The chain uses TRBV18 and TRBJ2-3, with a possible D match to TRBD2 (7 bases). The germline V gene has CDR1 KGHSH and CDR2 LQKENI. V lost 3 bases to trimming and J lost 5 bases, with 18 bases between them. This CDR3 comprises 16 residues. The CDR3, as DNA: TGTGCCAGCTCACCTGCAAGGCAGGGAGGGGGAGATACGCAGTATTTT. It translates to CASSPARQGGGDTQYF.

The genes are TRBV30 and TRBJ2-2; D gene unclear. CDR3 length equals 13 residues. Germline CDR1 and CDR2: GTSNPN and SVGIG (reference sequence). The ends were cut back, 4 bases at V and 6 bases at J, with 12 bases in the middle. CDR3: CAWTKSGPGELFF. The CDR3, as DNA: TGTGCCTGGACCAAGAGTGGTCCCGGGGAGCTGTTTTTT. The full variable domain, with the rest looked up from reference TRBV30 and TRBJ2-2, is SQTIHQWPATLVQPVGSPLSLECTVEGTSNPNLYWYRQAAGRGLQLLFYSVGIGQISSEVPQNLSASRPQDRQFILSSKKLLLSDSGFYLCAWTKSGPGELFFGEGSRLTVL.